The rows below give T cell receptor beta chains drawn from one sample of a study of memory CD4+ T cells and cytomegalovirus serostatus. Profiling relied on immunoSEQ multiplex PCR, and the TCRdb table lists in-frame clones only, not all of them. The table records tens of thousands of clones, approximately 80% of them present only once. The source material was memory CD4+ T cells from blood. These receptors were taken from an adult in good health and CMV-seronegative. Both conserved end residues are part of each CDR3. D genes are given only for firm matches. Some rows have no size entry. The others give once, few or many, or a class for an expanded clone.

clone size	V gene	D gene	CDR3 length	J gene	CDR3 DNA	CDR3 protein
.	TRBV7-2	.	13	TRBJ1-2	TGTGCCAGCAGCTTCAGCAGAAAAGATGGCTACACCTTC	CASSFSRKDGYTF
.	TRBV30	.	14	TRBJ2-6	TGTGCCTGGCGTGCGGGACAGGGGGCCAACGTCCTGACTTTC	CAWRAGQGANVLTF
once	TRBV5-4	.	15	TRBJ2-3	TGTGCCAGCAGCTTGAAGGGCGAGGGCACAGATACGCAGTATTTT	CASSLKGEGTDTQYF
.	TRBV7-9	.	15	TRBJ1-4	TGTGCCAGCAGCTTAGCGGCAGGGAGAAGAGAAAAACTGTTTTTT	CASSLAAGRREKLFF
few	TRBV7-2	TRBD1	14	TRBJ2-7	TGTGCCAGCAGTTTCAAGACAGGGCCCTACGAGCAGTACTTC	CASSFKTGPYEQYF
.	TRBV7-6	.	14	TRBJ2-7	TGTGCCAGCAGCTTAAGGTCAAGCTCCTACGAGCAGTACTTC	CASSLRSSSYEQYF
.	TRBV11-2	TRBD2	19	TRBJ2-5	TGTGCCAGCAGCTTAGACCCCTCCCGACTAGCGGACTACCAAGAGACCCAGTACTTC	CASSLDPSRLADYQETQYF
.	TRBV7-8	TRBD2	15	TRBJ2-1	TGTGCCACCCGGGGGGGGAGGCTCTTGGGACAAGAGCAGTTCTTC	CATRGGRLLGQEQFF
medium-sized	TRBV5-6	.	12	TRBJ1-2	TGTGCCAGCAGCTTGTCAGGGACAGGCTACACCTTC	CASSLSGTGYTF
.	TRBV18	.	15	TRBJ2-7	TGTGCCAGCTCACCGGGTCAAAACACCCAATACGAGCAGTACTTC	CASSPGQNTQYEQYF
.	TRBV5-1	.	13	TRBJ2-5	TGCGCCAGCAGCTTGACAGGGATCGAGACCCAGTACTTC	CASSLTGIETQYF
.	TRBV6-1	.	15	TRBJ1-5	TGTGCCAGCAGTGGGGGGTCGAGGGGGAATCAGCCCCAGCATTTT	CASSGGSRGNQPQHF
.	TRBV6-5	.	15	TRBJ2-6	TGTGCCAGCAGAAGTCAGCTTTCTGGGGCCAACGTCCTGACTTTC	CASRSQLSGANVLTF
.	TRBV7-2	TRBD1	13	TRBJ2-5	TGTGCCAGCAGCTTACGACAGGGGGAGACCCAGTACTTC	CASSLRQGETQYF
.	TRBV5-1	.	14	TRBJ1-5	TGCGCCAGCAGCTTTTGGGGAAATGGTCAGCCCCAGCATTTT	CASSFWGNGQPQHF
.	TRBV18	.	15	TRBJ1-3	TGTGCCAGCTCACCCAACGCCCTCTCTGGAAACACCATATATTTT	CASSPNALSGNTIYF
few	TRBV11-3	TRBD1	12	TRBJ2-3	TGTGCCAGCAGCCCCCCCGGGGACAGGCAGTATTTT	CASSPPGDRQYF
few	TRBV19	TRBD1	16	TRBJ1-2	TGTGCCAGTAGAACTAACCCGGGACAGGGAGAACATGGCTACACCTTC	CASRTNPGQGEHGYTF
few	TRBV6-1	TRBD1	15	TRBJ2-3	TGTGCCAGCAGTCGGACAGGGCCTCGCACAGATACGCAGTATTTT	CASSRTGPRTDTQYF
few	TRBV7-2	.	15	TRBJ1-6	TGTGCCAGCAGCTTTTCCCCCGTCCCCAATTCACCCCTCCACTTT	CASSFSPVPNSPLHF
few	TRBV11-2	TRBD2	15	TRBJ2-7	TGTGCCAGCACCCAGGGTAGCGGGAGTACCTACGAGCAGTACTTC	CASTQGSGSTYEQYF
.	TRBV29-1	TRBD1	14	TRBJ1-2	TGCAGCGTTCGGACAGGGTTAGCTAACTATGGCTACACCTTC	CSVRTGLANYGYTF
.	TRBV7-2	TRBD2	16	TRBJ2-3	TGTGCCAGCAGCTCAGGGAGGGCTGCGATCACAGATACGCAGTATTTT	CASSSGRAAITDTQYF
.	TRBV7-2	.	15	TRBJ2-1	TGTGCCAGCAGCTTCGGGGGAATCTCCTACAATGAGCAGTTCTTC	CASSFGGISYNEQFF
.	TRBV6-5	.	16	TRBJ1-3	TGTGCCAGCAGTTACTCTGGAGGGGACTCTGGAAACACCATATATTTT	CASSYSGGDSGNTIYF
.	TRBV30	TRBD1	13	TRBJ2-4	TGTGCCTGGACCGACAGGGACCATGCAATTCAGTACTTC	CAWTDRDHAIQYF
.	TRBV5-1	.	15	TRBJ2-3	TGCGCCAGCAGCTTAAGAGAGGACCTCACAGATACGCAGTATTTT	CASSLREDLTDTQYF
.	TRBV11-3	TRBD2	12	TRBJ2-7	TGTGCCAGCTCGGGGGGGACGGACGAGCAGTACTTC	CASSGGTDEQYF
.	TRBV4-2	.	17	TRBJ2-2	TGTGCCAGCAGCCAAGACGGAAAGCTACTAAACACCGGGGAGCTGTTTTTT	CASSQDGKLLNTGELFF
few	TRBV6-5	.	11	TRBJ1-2	TGTGCCAGCAGCTCAGGGTATGGCTACACCTTC	CASSSGYGYTF
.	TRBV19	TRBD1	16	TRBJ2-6	TGTGCCAGTAGTTCGGGACAGGGGGACGGGGCCAACGTCCTGACTTTC	CASSSGQGDGANVLTF
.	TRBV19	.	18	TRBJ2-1	TGTGCCAGTAGTATCAGGGGCGGGCCGACGCCTCCCTACAATGAGCAGTTCTTC	CASSIRGGPTPPYNEQFF
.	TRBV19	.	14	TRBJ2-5	TGTGCCAGTAGTATAGTAACGGATCAAGAGACCCAGTACTTC	CASSIVTDQETQYF
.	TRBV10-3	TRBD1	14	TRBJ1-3	TGTGCCATCAGTACAGGGGGGTCCGGAAACACCATATATTTT	CAISTGGSGNTIYF
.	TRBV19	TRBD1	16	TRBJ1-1	TGTGCCAGTAGAGGAGCCCTGGGACAGCTGAACACTGAAGCTTTCTTT	CASRGALGQLNTEAFF
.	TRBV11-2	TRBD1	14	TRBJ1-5	TGTGCCAGCAGCGTCGACAGGGCGAATCAGCCCCAGCATTTT	CASSVDRANQPQHF
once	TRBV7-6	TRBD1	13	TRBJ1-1	TGTGCCAGCAGCCGACAGGGGAACACTGAAGCTTTCTTT	CASSRQGNTEAFF
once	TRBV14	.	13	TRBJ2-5	TGTGCCAGCAGCCAAGACATCGCAGGGACCCAGTACTTC	CASSQDIAGTQYF
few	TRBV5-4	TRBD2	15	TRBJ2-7	TGTGCCAGCAGCCCCAGCGGGAGCATCTCCTACGAGCAGTACTTC	CASSPSGSISYEQYF
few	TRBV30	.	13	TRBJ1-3	TGTGCCTGGAGTGAAAACTCTGGAAACACCATATATTTT	CAWSENSGNTIYF
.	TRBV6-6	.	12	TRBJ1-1	TGTGCCAGCAGTTGGCAGAACACTGAAGCTTTCTTT	CASSWQNTEAFF
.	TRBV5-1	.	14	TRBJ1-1	TGCGCCAGCAGCTTACAGGGTAGTGTCACTGAAGCTTTCTTT	CASSLQGSVTEAFF
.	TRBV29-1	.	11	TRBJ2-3	TGCAGCGTTGAGGCGGGGTCTGCGCAGTATTTT	CSVEAGSAQYF
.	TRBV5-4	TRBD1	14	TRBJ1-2	TGTGCCAGCAGTTCGGACAGGGGGGCGTATGGCTACACCTTC	CASSSDRGAYGYTF
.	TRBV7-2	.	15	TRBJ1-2	TGTGCCAGCAGCTTAGGTTGGGGCCCTCAGTATGGCTACACCTTC	CASSLGWGPQYGYTF
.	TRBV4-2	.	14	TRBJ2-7	TGTGCCAGCAGCCAAACAGGGAGGAACCACGAGCAGTACTTC	CASSQTGRNHEQYF
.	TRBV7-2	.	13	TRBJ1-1	TGTGCCAGCAGCTACGACAGTACGGTGGGAGCTTTCTTT	CASSYDSTVGAFF
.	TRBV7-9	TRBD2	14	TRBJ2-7	TGTGCCAGCAGCTTACTAGCGGGAGGGCACGAGCAGTACTTC	CASSLLAGGHEQYF